Given below is one TCR beta chain in context. These data originate in a study of blood T cell repertoires in COVID-19. Profiled with immunoSEQ multiplex PCR; TCRdb holds only in-frame clones, not every one. In the table there are 250,000 or so clones, about 80% of which are singletons. Trimming took off 4 bases at V and 6 bases at J, with 13 bases between the two ends. CDR1 SGHRS and CDR2 YFSETQ come from the germline V gene. CDR3 length: 13 amino acids. Sequencing input: PBMCs or T cells enriched from blood (not recorded which). The receptor was derived from a man in his forties or fifties who had recovered from COVID-19. The chain couples TRBV5-1 to TRBJ2-5; D unresolved. CDR3: CASSPLQEQTQYF. The CDR3 DNA is TGCGCCAGCAGCCCACTCCAAGAGCAGACCCAGTACTTC.